The next 8 T cell receptor beta chains were all read from a single sample in a study of cytomegalovirus exposure and HLA in healthy donors. Primers for the PCR totalled 60 Vbeta and 13 Jbeta. TCRdb's copy holds only in-frame clones and misses some; the assay was immunoSEQ multiplex PCR. The data contain approximately 110,000 clones, around 77% of them singletons. Sequences were obtained from PBMCs. The origin of the receptors is a woman aged 40 to 50 in good health and CMV-seropositive.

The V and J genes are TRBV28 and TRBJ2-1, with 13 bases fitting TRBD2. With V trimmed by 5 bases and J by 4 bases, 14 bases remained unmatched. Germline CDR1 reads MDHEN; CDR2 reads SYDVKM. This CDR3 is 19 amino acids long. CDR3 nucleotides: TGTGCCAGCAGTATCCGCCAGGGGACTAGCGGGGTGGGATACAATGAGCAGTTCTTC. It specifies CASSIRQGTSGVGYNEQFF.

The rearrangement links TRBV28 to TRBJ2-5, with 9 bases that match TRBD2. V lost 4 bases, J lost 5 bases, and 11 bases stayed unmatched. This CDR3 has 16 amino acids. Germline V gives CDR1 MDHEN, CDR2 SYDVKM. The CDR3 region has the DNA TGTGCCAGCAGTTCACAGATAGCGGGGGCCCGGGAGACCCAGTACTTC. It encodes CASSSQIAGARETQYF. Full variable domain (missing parts from reference TRBV28 and TRBJ2-5): DVKVTQSSRYLVKRTGEKVFLECVQDMDHENMFWYRQDPGLGLRLIYFSYDVKMKEKGDIPEGYSVSREKKERFSLILESASTNQTSMYLCASSSQIAGARETQYFGPGTRLLVL.

The rearrangement links TRBV5-6 to TRBJ2-3; D remains unclear. The CDR3 sequence is 13 residues long. Per the germline V gene, CDR1 is SGHDT and CDR2 is YYEEEE. Trimming removed 0 bases at V and 6 bases at J, with 8 bases between. The CDR3 spells CASSLDTRDTQYF. The CDR3 bases are TGTGCCAGCAGCTTGGACACGCGGGATACGCAGTATTTT.

The V call is TRBV5-1, the J call TRBJ2-6, with D perhaps TRBD2 (5 bases). Deletions cut 0 bases from V and 0 bases from J, with 10 bases between. This CDR3 has 17 amino acids. The germline gives CDR1 SGHRS, CDR2 YFSETQ. The CDR3 DNA reads TGCGCCAGCAGCTTGGGACTACAAAGCTCTGGGGCCAACGTCCTGACTTTC. Translated: CASSLGLQSSGANVLTF.

The J gene is TRBJ1-2, the V gene TRBV6-5; no firm D call. In germline, CDR1 is MNHEY, CDR2 SVGAGI. This CDR3 is 12 amino acids long. Trimming took 6 bases from V and 0 from J, leaving 5 bases between them. The chain's CDR3 is CASRTTNYGYTF. The CDR3, as DNA: TGTGCCAGCAGAACAACTAACTATGGCTACACCTTC.

The rearrangement joins TRBV19 to TRBJ2-7; tentatively, D is TRBD2 (5 bases). Germline V lookup: CDR1 LNHDA, CDR2 SQIVND (reference sequence). The CDR3 is 15 amino acids. The ends were cut back, 2 bases at V and 0 bases at J, with 11 bases in the middle. The CDR3 DNA reads as TGTGCCAGTAGTATATCTCGCGGGTTCTCCTACGAGCAGTACTTC. Encoded protein: CASSISRGFSYEQYF.

The rearrangement links TRBV6-5 to TRBJ1-1; tentative D call: TRBD1 (6 bases). V lost 0 bases and J lost 6, with 14 bases in between. The CDR3 contains 15 residues. The V gene's germline CDR1 is MNHEY and CDR2 SVGAGI. Here the CDR3 DNA reads TGTGCCAGCAGTTACTCGACGCAGGGGCTCGCTGAAGCTTTCTTT. Its protein is CASSYSTQGLAEAFF.

The V and J genes are TRBV4-2 and TRBJ2-7; weak D call: TRBD1 (5 bases). The V end lost 1 base, the J end lost 3 bases, and 13 bases lay between the germline ends. CDR3 size: 15 residues. The germline V gene has CDR1 LGHNA and CDR2 YNFKEQ. For the CDR3, the DNA is TGTGCCAGCAGCCAAGTGAGTACAGGAGTCTACGAGCAGTACTTC. Encoded protein: CASSQVSTGVYEQYF.